These 18 T cell receptor beta chains originate from one sample sequenced in a study of T cell responses to AZD1222 COVID-19 vaccine. TCRdb's copy holds only in-frame clones and misses some; the assay was immunoSEQ multiplex PCR. The table lists about 85,000 clones, roughly 89% of them singletons, with approximately 2.1% in the top ten. The sample here was peripheral blood, taken on day 0 of AZD1222 vaccination. The receptors stem from an adult in good health.

This sequence joins TRBV9 and TRBJ1-2; D call uncertain. V lost 0 bases to trimming and J lost 4 bases, with 13 bases between them. Looked up from germline, CDR1 is SGDLS and CDR2 is YYNGEE. This CDR3 region has 15 residues. CDR3 sequence (DNA): TGTGCCAGCAGCGTAGTCCAGGACGGAACCTATGGCTACACCTTC. Translated, it gives CASSVVQDGTYGYTF.

The chain is built from TRBV13 and TRBJ2-2, with D possibly matching TRBD1 (6 bases). The V gene's germline CDR1 is PRHDT and CDR2 FYEKMQ (reference sequence). Trimming shortened V by 2 bases and J by 7 bases, and 17 bases separated the two germline ends. This CDR3 has 16 amino acids. DNA of the CDR3: TGTGCCAGCAGCTTACTAATGACAGGAACGAACGGGGAGCTGTTTTTT. Its translation is CASSLLMTGTNGELFF. The whole variable domain, remainder taken from reference TRBV13 and TRBJ2-2, is AAGVIQSPRHLIKEKRETATLKCYPIPRHDTVYWYQQGPGQDPQFLISFYEKMQSDKGSIPDRFSAQQFSDYHSELNMSSLELGDSALYFCASSLLMTGTNGELFFGEGSRLTVL.

This clone showed up just once. V is TRBV28 and J is TRBJ1-4, with 9 bases aligning to TRBD1. Germline V gives CDR1 MDHEN, CDR2 SYDVKM. V lost 3 bases and J lost 5; bases outside the gene matches: 4. The CDR3 runs to 15 residues. CDR3 loop: CASSFGGTGNEKLFF. The DNA of the CDR3 is TGTGCCAGCAGTTTCGGCGGGACAGGGAATGAAAAACTGTTTTTT.

This clone showed up just once. The gene calls are TRBV6-2 or TRBV6-3 and TRBJ2-7; the D gene is possibly TRBD1 (7 bases). CDR1 MNHEY and CDR2 SVGEGT come from the germline V gene. The CDR3 spans 15 residues. The ends were cut back, 5 bases at V and 7 bases at J, with 21 bases in the middle. The CDR3: CASSPSDRPAGEQYF. In DNA, the CDR3 is TGTGCCAGCAGTCCCTCGGACAGGCCCGCGGGGGAGCAGTACTTC.

The CDR3 region has the DNA TGCAGTGCTAGTTTCAATGAGCAGTTCTTC. Its protein product is CSASFNEQFF. The rearrangement joins TRBV20-1 to TRBJ2-1; D not resolved. The V gene's germline CDR1 is DFQATT and CDR2 SNEGSKA (reference sequence). This CDR3 has 10 residues. Between the trimmed V and J ends, which lost 3 bases and 6 bases, there was a span of 3 bases.

The chain has TRBV7-9 and TRBJ1-2; 9 nucleotides line up with TRBD1. CDR1 is SEHNR, CDR2 FQNEAQ, per germline (reference sequence). The V gene end was trimmed by 5 bases and the J gene end by 8 bases; junction bases not matched to a gene: 3. CDR3 length: 12 residues. DNA of the CDR3: TGTGCCAGCAGCCCACAGGGGGCGGGCTACACCTTC. Protein: CASSPQGAGYTF.

The chain has TRBV24-1 and TRBJ2-1, with TRBD1 identical over 11 bases. The germline V gene has CDR1 KGHDR and CDR2 SFDVKD. V shed 5 bases, J shed 3 bases, and the junction held 2 bases outside the gene matches. The CDR3 is made up of 15 amino acids. CDR3 nucleotide sequence: TGTGCCACCAGTGTTGGGACAGGGGGCTACAATGAGCAGTTCTTC. The encoded protein is CATSVGTGGYNEQFF.

The chain has TRBV6-5 and TRBJ2-2; D is ambiguous. V was clipped by 7 bases and J by 3 bases, with 15 bases between them. The CDR3 has 15 residues. Germline CDR1 is MNHEY and CDR2 is SVGAGI. CDR3 DNA sequence: TGTGCCAGCAAGTACGGACCCTTAGACACCGGGGAGCTGTTTTTT. Amino acids: CASKYGPLDTGELFF.

The rearrangement links TRBV4-1 to TRBJ2-3; 10 bases fit TRBD2. This CDR3 has 17 residues. Germline values: CDR1 MGHRA, CDR2 YSYEKL. V trimming: 2 bases; J trimming: 0 bases; junction bases outside the gene matches: 5. CDR3 DNA sequence: TGCGCCAGCAGCCAATCTAGCGGGGGAGGTAGCACAGATACGCAGTATTTT. Residues: CASSQSSGGGSTDTQYF.

This chain joins TRBV6-2 or TRBV6-3 and TRBJ2-7, with TRBD1 matching 10 bases. In germline, CDR1 is MNHEY, CDR2 SVGEGT. The CDR3 loop spans 15 amino acids. V dropped 2 bases and J dropped 4; count of bases not matched to a gene: 5. CDR3 nucleotide sequence: TGTGCCAGCAGTTACACGACAGGGGGCAATTACGAGCAGTACTTC. It is translated as CASSYTTGGNYEQYF.

This clone has just a few counts. CDR3 sequence reads: CASRFQGAEAFF. The CDR3 DNA is TGTGCCAGCAGATTTCAGGGGGCTGAAGCTTTCTTT. V gene TRBV5-5 combines with J gene TRBJ1-1; 7 bases match TRBD1. This CDR3 comprises 12 residues. CDR1 is SGHKS, CDR2 YYEKEE, per germline (reference sequence). V shed 5 bases, J shed 6 bases, and the junction held 4 bases outside the gene matches.

This chain uses TRBV15 with TRBJ2-5; TRBD1 might be the D (6 bases). CDR1 and CDR2 (germline): LNHNV, YYDKDF (reference sequence). The germline V and J ends were trimmed by 0 bases and 4 bases, with 12 bases remaining between them. The CDR3 covers 15 residues. The CDR3 here is CATSRDVPGAETQYF. The CDR3 DNA is TGTGCCACCAGCAGAGATGTTCCAGGGGCAGAGACCCAGTACTTC.

This sequence joins TRBV30 and TRBJ2-1, with 8 bases identical to TRBD2. Germline V CDR1 and CDR2: GTSNPN, SVGIG (reference sequence). Trimming cost V 6 bases and J 4 bases; bases outside gene matches: 8. This CDR3 has 14 amino acids. CDR3 bases: TGTGCCTGTCCTCGGGGGGGGAGATACAATGAGCAGTTCTTC. Residues: CACPRGGRYNEQFF.

The chain recombines TRBV19 with TRBJ1-1, with D perhaps TRBD1 (6 bases). The V gene's germline CDR1 is LNHDA and CDR2 SQIVND (reference sequence). Between the trimmed V and J ends, which lost 2 bases and 5 bases, there was a span of 12 bases. The CDR3 runs 14 residues. DNA for the CDR3: TGTGCCAGTAGTATACAGAGGCAGGGGACTGAAGCTTTCTTT. Translation: CASSIQRQGTEAFF.

The CDR3 region is CASSINARDRASSGANVLTF. CDR3 bases: TGTGCCAGCAGCATTAATGCGAGGGACAGGGCCTCCTCTGGGGCCAACGTCCTGACTTTC. The genes are TRBV7-9 and TRBJ2-6; 9 nucleotides line up with TRBD1. J gave up 0 bases and V 5 bases, and 14 bases lay outside the gene matches. The CDR3 has 20 amino acids. CDR1 is SEHNR, CDR2 FQNEAQ, per germline (reference sequence).

CDR3 in amino acids: CASSVAGQNTEAFF. Written as DNA, the CDR3 is TGTGCCAGCAGCGTAGCTGGACAGAACACTGAAGCTTTCTTT. This rearrangement joins TRBV9 to TRBJ1-1; the D gene is possibly TRBD1 (5 bases). Trimming took off 0 bases at V and 1 base at J, with 7 bases between the two ends. The CDR3 has 14 residues. Per the germline V gene, CDR1 is SGDLS and CDR2 is YYNGEE. The whole variable domain, filled in from reference TRBV9 and TRBJ1-1, reads DSGVTQTPKHLITATGQRVTLRCSPRSGDLSVYWYQQSLDQGLQFLIQYYNGEERAKGNILERFSAQQFPDLHSELNLSSLELGDSALYFCASSVAGQNTEAFFGQGTRLTVV.

The rearrangement joins TRBV27 to TRBJ2-7; D may be TRBD1 (7 bases). V was shortened by 6 bases and J by 0 bases, with 21 bases between the two germline ends. The CDR3 is 17 amino acids. In germline, CDR1 is MNHEY, CDR2 SMNVEV (reference sequence). The CDR3 region is CASSPMAGGPSSYEQYF. CDR3 in DNA: TGTGCCAGCAGCCCCATGGCAGGGGGGCCGAGCTCCTACGAGCAGTACTTC.

V and J are TRBV7-9 and TRBJ2-5; the D is unclear. Germline loops: CDR1 SEHNR, CDR2 FQNEAQ (reference sequence). This CDR3 is 14 amino acids long. V was trimmed by 5 bases and J by 5 bases, leaving 15 bases between them. CDR3 residues: CASSLIVMSETQYF. CDR3 DNA: TGTGCCAGCAGCCTAATAGTGATGTCGGAGACCCAGTACTTC.